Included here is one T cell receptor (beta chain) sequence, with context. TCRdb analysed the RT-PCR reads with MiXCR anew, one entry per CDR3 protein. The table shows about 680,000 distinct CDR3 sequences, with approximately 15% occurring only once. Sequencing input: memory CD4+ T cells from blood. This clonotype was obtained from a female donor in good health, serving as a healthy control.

The CDR3 DNA follows: TGCAGTGCTAGAGATCGTATCGCGGGGGACAATGAGCAGTTCTTC. This codes for CSARDRIAGDNEQFF. The chain recombines TRBV20-1 with TRBJ2-1, with 7 nucleotides matching TRBD2. The CDR3 extends over 15 amino acids. The V gene end was trimmed by 0 bases and the J gene end by 5 bases; junction bases not matched to a gene: 7. Germline V gives CDR1 DFQATT, CDR2 SNEGSKA (reference sequence).